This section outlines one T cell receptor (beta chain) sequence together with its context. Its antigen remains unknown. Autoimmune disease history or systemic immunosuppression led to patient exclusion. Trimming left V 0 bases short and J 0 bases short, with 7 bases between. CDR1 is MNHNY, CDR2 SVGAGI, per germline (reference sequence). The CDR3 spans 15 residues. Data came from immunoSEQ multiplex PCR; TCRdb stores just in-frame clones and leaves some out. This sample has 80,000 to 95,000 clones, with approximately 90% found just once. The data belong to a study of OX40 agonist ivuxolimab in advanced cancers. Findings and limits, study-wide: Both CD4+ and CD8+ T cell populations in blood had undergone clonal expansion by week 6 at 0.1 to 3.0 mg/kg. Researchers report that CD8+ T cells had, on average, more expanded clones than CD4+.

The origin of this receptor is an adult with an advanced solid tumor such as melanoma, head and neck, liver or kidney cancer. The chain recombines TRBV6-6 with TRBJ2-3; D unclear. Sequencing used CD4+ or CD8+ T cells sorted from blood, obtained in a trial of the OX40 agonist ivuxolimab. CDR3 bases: TGTGCCAGCAGTTACTCGCGCTCTAGCACAGATACGCAGTATTTT. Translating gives CASSYSRSSTDTQYF.